The 21 T cell receptor beta chains below all came from one sample that was sequenced in a study of cytomegalovirus exposure and HLA in healthy donors. Use of 60 Vbeta and 13 Jbeta primers characterized the PCR. Clones were sequenced by immunoSEQ multiplex PCR, and TCRdb holds only the in-frame ones, with some missing. The sample has roughly 160,000 clones, around 75% seen once. The material sequenced was PBMCs. These receptors came from a woman aged 40 to 55 in good health and CMV-seropositive.

This sequence joins TRBV6-1 and TRBJ2-7; 7 bases are a match to TRBD2. V shed 2 bases, J shed 0 bases, and the junction held 4 bases outside the gene matches. The CDR3 is 15 residues long. The germline gives CDR1 MNHNS, CDR2 SASEGT. The CDR3 here is CASSEFGRSSYEQYF. As DNA, the CDR3 is TGTGCCAGCAGTGAATTCGGGAGGAGCTCCTACGAGCAGTACTTC.

The chain has TRBV6-5 and TRBJ2-7, with 7 bases aligning to TRBD2. Germline CDR1 reads MNHEY; CDR2 reads SVGAGI. The CDR3 sequence is 15 residues long. V shed 10 bases, J shed 0 bases, and the junction held 12 bases outside the gene matches. This CDR3 reads CATTPGGGPSYEQYF. In DNA, the CDR3 is TGTGCCACCACCCCCGGGGGAGGGCCCTCCTACGAGCAGTACTTC.

This clone appeared a single time. J is TRBJ2-7 and V is TRBV7-8, with 9 positions matching TRBD2. The CDR3 runs to 14 residues. The V gene's germline CDR1 is SGHVS and CDR2 FQNEAQ. With 6 bases clipped from V and 0 bases from J, the junction kept 3 bases outside the gene matches. The CDR3: CASRSSGNSYEQYF. In DNA form, the CDR3 reads TGTGCCAGCAGATCTAGCGGGAACTCCTACGAGCAGTACTTC.

This clone was observed a few times. This chain connects TRBV11-3 to TRBJ1-1; 10 bases are shared with TRBD1. CDR3 length equals 14 residues. With V trimmed by 5 bases and J by 7 bases, 7 bases remained unmatched. Germline V gene data show CDR1 as SGHNT and CDR2 as YENEEA. CDR3 sequence: CASSPRGQGVEAFF. In DNA, the CDR3 is TGTGCCAGCAGCCCACGCGGACAGGGGGTTGAAGCTTTCTTT.

The chain combines TRBV7-2 with TRBJ2-7, with D possibly matching TRBD2 (6 bases). The germline V gene has CDR1 SGHTA and CDR2 FQGNSA. Trimming pared 0 bases from V and 0 bases from J, leaving 12 bases between. This CDR3 has 16 amino acids. The CDR3 loop reads CASSLAAGGTSYEQYF. DNA of the CDR3: TGTGCCAGCAGCTTAGCGGCTGGCGGGACCTCCTACGAGCAGTACTTC.

The chain couples TRBV12-5 to TRBJ2-7; 7 nucleotides align to TRBD1. J lost 2 bases, V lost 5 bases, and 12 bases had no gene match. The CDR3 is 16 amino acids. Germline CDR1 is LGHNT and CDR2 is FRNRAP. The CDR3 DNA reads TGTGCTAGTGGTACTGCGCCGACAGGGATCGCCTACGAGCAGTACTTC. As protein: CASGTAPTGIAYEQYF.

The chain combines TRBV5-4 with TRBJ1-2, with 8 bases aligning to TRBD1. Germline V lookup: CDR1 SGHNT, CDR2 YYREEE (reference sequence). The V and J ends lost 0 bases and 5 bases, in that order; junction bases with no gene match: 12. The CDR3 consists of 17 residues. The CDR3 region is CASSLGSGQGVGYGYTF. The CDR3 DNA reads as TGTGCCAGCAGCTTGGGCTCTGGACAGGGCGTTGGGTATGGCTACACCTTC.

The CDR3 is CASSLSVLGQGTYNEQFF. For the CDR3, the DNA is TGTGCCAGCAGTTTATCGGTCCTGGGTCAGGGTACCTACAATGAGCAGTTCTTC. The J gene is TRBJ2-1, the V gene TRBV27, with a tentative D call TRBD1 (5 bases). The CDR3 consists of 18 residues. Germline V CDR1 and CDR2: MNHEY, SMNVEV (reference sequence). V lost 0 bases and J 2 bases, leaving 17 bases between the germline ends.

The count of this clone is one. The rearrangement joins TRBV28 to TRBJ1-3; TRBD1 matches 8 bases. From germline, CDR1 is MDHEN and CDR2 SYDVKM. There are 14 residues in the CDR3. After removal of 6 bases from V and 6 bases from J, the junction contained 7 bases not matched to a gene. The DNA of the CDR3 is TGTGCCAGCAGCCGGACAGGGATTGTAAACACCATATATTTT. Translation: CASSRTGIVNTIYF.

The V gene is TRBV10-1, the J gene TRBJ2-2; 8 bases line up with TRBD2. The V gene end was trimmed by 2 bases and the J gene end by 7 bases; junction bases not matched to a gene: 3. The CDR3 has 14 amino acids. Per germline, CDR1 WNHNN and CDR2 SYGVQD (reference sequence). This CDR3 is CASSEDGGVGELFF. CDR3 nucleotide sequence: TGCGCCAGCAGTGAGGACGGGGGGGTCGGGGAGCTGTTTTTT.

The chain combines TRBV12-5 with TRBJ2-3; 9 nucleotides agree with TRBD1. The CDR3 length is 13 residues. The J segment lost 4 bases and the V segment lost 7 bases, leaving 3 bases of the junction unmatched. Looked up from germline, CDR1 is LGHNT and CDR2 is FRNRAP. As DNA, the CDR3 is TGTGCTAGTGTGGGACAGGGCGCAGATACGCAGTATTTT. This sequence encodes CASVGQGADTQYF.

This chain joins TRBV19 and TRBJ1-1; D is perhaps TRBD1 (5 bases). The CDR3 extends over 11 amino acids. The V gene lost 6 bases and the J gene lost 10 bases, with 12 bases spanning the gap. Germline CDR1 is LNHDA and CDR2 is SQIVND (reference sequence). The CDR3 loop reads CASREDRGAFF. In nucleotides, the CDR3 is TGTGCCAGTAGGGAAGACAGAGGAGCTTTCTTT.

This clone was found once. V is TRBV29-1 and J is TRBJ1-2; TRBD1 matches at 7 bases. V dropped 7 bases and J dropped 5; count of bases not matched to a gene: 10. This CDR3 is 13 amino acids long. Germline assignment: CDR1 SQVTM and CDR2 ANQGSEA. CDR3: CSARRDSSYGYTF. As DNA, the CDR3 is TGCAGCGCGCGCCGGGACAGCAGTTATGGCTACACCTTC.

The rearrangement links TRBV29-1 to TRBJ1-2; TRBD1 is a possible D gene (5 bases). Trimming removed 6 bases from V and 6 bases from J, with 17 bases in between. Per germline, CDR1 SQVTM and CDR2 ANQGSEA. CDR3 size: 13 residues. CDR3 bases: TGCAGCGTCAGGGCAGCCCAAGGGGATGGCTACACCTTC. Amino acid sequence: CSVRAAQGDGYTF.

This chain connects TRBV4-3 to TRBJ2-6; no reliable D call. CDR1 is LGHNA, CDR2 YSLEER, per germline. The CDR3 runs 17 residues. V gave up 3 bases and J gave up 0 bases, with 12 bases separating them. In DNA form, the CDR3 reads TGCGCCAGCAGCCAGGAGACGTATAGCTCTGGGGCCAACGTCCTGACTTTC. Translation gives CASSQETYSSGANVLTF.

This chain joins TRBV15 and TRBJ1-5; D is undetermined. CDR3 length equals 15 residues. Germline CDR1 reads LNHNV; CDR2 reads YYDKDF (reference sequence). Trimming took off 0 bases at V and 4 bases at J, with 10 bases between the two ends. The CDR3 reads CATSRDRVQNQPQHF. The CDR3 DNA reads as TGTGCCACCAGCAGAGATCGAGTACAGAATCAGCCCCAGCATTTT.

V and J are TRBV27 and TRBJ1-1; weak D call: TRBD1 (6 bases). In germline, CDR1 is MNHEY, CDR2 SMNVEV (reference sequence). This CDR3 comprises 15 residues. V lost 3 bases, J lost 0 bases, and 11 bases lay in between. Here the CDR3 DNA reads TGTGCCAGCAGTTTCGTCAGGGGCCTGAACACTGAAGCTTTCTTT. It encodes CASSFVRGLNTEAFF.

This clone was recorded once. Within the sample, other DNA sequences also encode this same CDR3. CDR3 sequence: CASSLQGYGYTF. The CDR3 nucleotides read TGTGCCAGCAGTTTACAGGGTTACGGCTACACCTTC. The V and J genes are TRBV28 and TRBJ1-2, with D maybe TRBD1 (5 bases). Trimming left V 2 bases short and J 8 bases short, with 9 bases between. The germline CDR1 and CDR2 sequences are MDHEN and SYDVKM. This CDR3 is 12 amino acids long.

The rearrangement links TRBV6-5 to TRBJ2-7; 10 nucleotides match TRBD1. CDR3 length equals 14 residues. Germline CDR1 and CDR2: MNHEY and SVGAGI. With 6 bases clipped from V and 2 bases from J, the junction kept 4 bases outside the gene matches. CDR3 region: CASRKGTGAYEQYF. As DNA, the CDR3 is TGTGCCAGCAGAAAAGGGACAGGGGCCTACGAGCAGTACTTC.

This clone was found a few times. CDR3 sequence (DNA): TGTGCCAGCAGCTCAAGCTACCGGACTAGCGGGATTTATAATGAGCAGTTCTTC. This gives the protein CASSSSYRTSGIYNEQFF. The chain uses TRBV7-9 and TRBJ2-1; 12 bases fit TRBD2. Trimming took 4 bases from V and 7 from J; bases not matched to a gene: 14. CDR3 length: 18 amino acids. Germline lookup yields CDR1 SEHNR and CDR2 FQNEAQ (reference sequence). Together with reference TRBV7-9 and TRBJ2-1, the CDR3 gives the full variable domain: DTGVSQNPRHKITKRGQNVTFRCDPISEHNRLYWYRQTLGQGPEFLTYFQNEAQLEKSRLLSDRFSAERPKGSFSTLEIQRTEQGDSAMYLCASSSSYRTSGIYNEQFFGPGTRLTVL.

The chain combines TRBV25-1 with TRBJ2-1, with 12 bases that match TRBD2. The CDR3 is 16 residues long. In germline, CDR1 is MGHDK, CDR2 SYGVNS. The V and J ends lost 4 bases and 9 bases, in that order; junction bases with no gene match: 10. CDR3 protein: CASSGEIGLAGSEQFF. CDR3 DNA sequence: TGTGCCAGCAGTGGGGAAATTGGACTAGCGGGATCTGAGCAGTTCTTC.